The clone carrying this TCR beta chain occurred once. This specimen comes from a study of blood T cell repertoires in COVID-19. As for the study in general: PBMCs, B-cell-depleted T cells, or T cells provided the cDNA or gDNA that made up the material.

Authors' analysis steps: Amplification from reference gene primers served as the basis for estimated nucleated cell counts. Generated by immunoSEQ multiplex PCR, the TCRdb table keeps only in-frame clones and is missing some. That table gives V, J and clone size, and the DNA gave D and trimming. The table includes a few hundred thousand clones, about nine tenths detected once. The Seattle site enrolled patients during active infection and followed them longitudinally. The CDR3 length is 17 residues. Germline CDR1 SEHNR, CDR2 FQNEAQ (reference sequence). Trimming took 5 bases from V and 0 from J; bases not matched to a gene: 12.

The V call is TRBV7-9, the J call TRBJ1-1, with TRBD1 matching over 7 bases. Sequenced material: peripheral blood. This receptor was identified in a woman in her sixties with COVID-19, enrolled during active disease. The CDR3 loop reads CASSQSPGGDMNTEAFF. CDR3 nucleotide sequence: TGTGCCAGCAGCCAATCCCCAGGGGGTGATATGAACACTGAAGCTTTCTTT.